This paragraph covers one T cell receptor beta chain sequence. The record originates from a study of T cell repertoires in cytomegalovirus infection. The CDR3 is made up of 16 amino acids. Germline assignment: CDR1 LNHDA and CDR2 SQIVND (reference sequence). The V end was cut by 6 bases, the J end by 3 bases, with 19 bases between. TCRdb fed the reads into MiXCR, producing one record per CDR3 protein. The table lists a few hundred thousand distinct CDR3 sequences, 17% of them singletons. V gene TRBV19 combines with J gene TRBJ2-3, with D perhaps TRBD1 (6 bases). Sequences were obtained from CD8+ T cells from PBMCs. The source of this sequence is a human donor in good health (CMV status not recorded). Some clones in this sample may be carry-over from other donors' samples. DNA for the CDR3: TGTGCCAGTAGAGACCGCCACAGGGATTTGACAGATACGCAGTATTTT. This translates into CASRDRHRDLTDTQYF.